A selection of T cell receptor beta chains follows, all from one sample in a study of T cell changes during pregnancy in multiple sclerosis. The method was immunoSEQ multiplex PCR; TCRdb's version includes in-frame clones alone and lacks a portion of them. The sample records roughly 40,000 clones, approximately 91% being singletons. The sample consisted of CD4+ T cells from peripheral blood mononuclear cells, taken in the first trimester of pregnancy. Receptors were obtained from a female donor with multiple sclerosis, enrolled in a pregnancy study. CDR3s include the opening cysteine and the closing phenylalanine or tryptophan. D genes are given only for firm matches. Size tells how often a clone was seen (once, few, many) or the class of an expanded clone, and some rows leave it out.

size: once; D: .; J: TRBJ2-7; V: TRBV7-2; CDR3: CASSFGGGSSEQYF; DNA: TGTGCCAGCAGCTTTGGGGGGGGCTCCTCCGAGCAGTACTTC
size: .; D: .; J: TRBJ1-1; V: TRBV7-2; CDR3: CASSPGLRRNTEAFF; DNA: TGTGCCAGCAGCCCTGGTCTCAGAAGGAACACTGAAGCTTTCTTT
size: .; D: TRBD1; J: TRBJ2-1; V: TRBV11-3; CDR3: CASSTRQGSSYNEQFF; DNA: TGTGCCAGCAGCACTCGACAGGGGAGCTCCTACAATGAGCAGTTCTTC
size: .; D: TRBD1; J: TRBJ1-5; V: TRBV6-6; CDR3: CASSETGRFQPQHF; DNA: TGTGCCAGCAGCGAGACAGGGCGATTTCAGCCCCAGCATTTT
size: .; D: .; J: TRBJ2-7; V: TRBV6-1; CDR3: CASSVQGRGYEQYF; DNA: TGTGCCAGCAGCGTACAGGGAAGGGGCTACGAGCAGTACTTC
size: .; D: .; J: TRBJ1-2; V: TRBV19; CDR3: CASSRDILYGYTF; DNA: TGTGCCAGTAGTAGGGACATTCTCTATGGCTACACCTTC
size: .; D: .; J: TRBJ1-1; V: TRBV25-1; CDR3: CASSFGDLNTEAFF; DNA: TGTGCCAGCAGTTTCGGAGATTTGAACACTGAAGCTTTCTTT
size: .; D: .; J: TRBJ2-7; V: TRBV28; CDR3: CASSLFNLDRRASYEQYF; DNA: TGTGCCAGCAGTTTATTTAATTTGGACAGGAGGGCCTCCTACGAGCAGTACTTC
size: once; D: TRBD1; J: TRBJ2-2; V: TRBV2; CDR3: CASKSDRADTGELFF; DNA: TGTGCCAGCAAATCGGACAGGGCGGACACCGGGGAGCTGTTTTTT
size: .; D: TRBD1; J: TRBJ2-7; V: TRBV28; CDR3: CASSSPGTATYEQYF; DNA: TGTGCCAGCAGTTCCCCCGGGACAGCCACCTACGAGCAGTACTTC
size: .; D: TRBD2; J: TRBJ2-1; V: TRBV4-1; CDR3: CASSQGLAGVIRYNEQFF; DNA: TGCGCCAGCAGCCAAGGTCTAGCGGGAGTGATTCGCTACAATGAGCAGTTCTTC
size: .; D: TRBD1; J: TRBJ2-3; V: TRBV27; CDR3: CASSYRGSTDTQYF; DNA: TGTGCCAGCAGTTACAGGGGGAGCACAGATACGCAGTATTTT
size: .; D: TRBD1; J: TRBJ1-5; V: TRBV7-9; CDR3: CASSFEGAFQPQHF; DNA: TGTGCCAGCAGCTTTGAGGGGGCTTTTCAGCCCCAGCATTTT
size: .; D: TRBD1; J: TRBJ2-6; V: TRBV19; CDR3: CASSIRDRGASGANVLTF; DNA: TGTGCCAGTAGTATACGGGACAGGGGAGCCTCTGGGGCCAACGTCCTGACTTTC
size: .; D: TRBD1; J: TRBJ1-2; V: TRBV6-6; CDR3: CASNPDRDDYGYTF; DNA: TGTGCCAGCAACCCGGACAGGGACGACTATGGCTACACCTTC
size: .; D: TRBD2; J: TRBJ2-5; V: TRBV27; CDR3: CASRPGLAAPETQYF; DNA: TGTGCCAGCAGACCAGGACTAGCGGCCCCGGAGACCCAGTACTTC